A selection of T cell receptor beta chains follows, all from one sample in a study of cytomegalovirus exposure and HLA in healthy donors. TCRdb's copy holds only in-frame clones and misses some; the assay was immunoSEQ multiplex PCR. The sample records fewer than 130,000 clones, approximately 89% being singletons. The sample taken for sequencing was PBMCs. The receptors were sampled from a woman younger than 30 in good health and CMV-seronegative. CDR3s leave out the opening cysteine and the closing phenylalanine or tryptophan.

>TRBV29-1
SVDPRGGARGTQY
>TRBV9
ASSLGQPDNEQF
>TRBV4-1
ASSQVRLPYEQY
>TRBV5-6
ASRSPIGQQINYGYT
>TRBV28
ASSQVDPGSYT
>TRBV5-6
ASSLTGLANIQY
>TRBV4-3
ASSQERGTGANVLT
>TRBV4-3
ASSQAMAGDPYEQY
>TRBV5-1
ASSISGRADNEQF
>TRBV5-1
ASSSNPGQGARDTEAF
>TRBV4-1
ASSRKGLAGNEQF
>TRBV27
ASSLYGGIGGYT
>TRBV5-4
ASSQSRTRVRSNEQF
>TRBV5-1
ASSPRTGHTDTQY
>TRBV2
ASSDRGGTQY
>TRBV4-1
ASSQLPGETNYGYT
>TRBV7-3
ASSSTGGTYNEQF
>TRBV14
ASSETGGDMNTEAF
>TRBV19
ASRRTVTNTGELF
>TRBV4-3
ASSRVSGGAAGEQF
>TRBV4-2
ASSQESANSNQPQH
>TRBV15
ATSRAGTSSVSSYNEQF
>TRBV7-2
ASSLDTSAPGQY
>TRBV6-5
ASSYSEARGGEKLF
>TRBV14
ASSRYTGGIIYGYT
>TRBV27
ASSLFGAYEQY